A selection of T cell receptor beta chains follows, all from one sample in a study of PD-L1 blockade in urothelial cancer. Clones were sequenced by immunoSEQ multiplex PCR, and TCRdb holds only the in-frame ones, with some missing. This repertoire shows 85,000 to 90,000 clones, approximately 88% found once; its top ten account for 0.85% to 1%. The specimen was PBMCs, collected around atezolizumab (anti-PD-L1) treatment. Receptors were obtained from an elderly woman with urothelial cancer. The CDR3 runs from the conserved cysteine through the conserved F or W. D genes are given only for firm matches. Only part of the rows carry a size: once, few, many, or a class if the clone is expanded.

D	size	V	J	DNA	CDR3
NA	NA	TRBV19	TRBJ2-7	TGTGCCAGTAGTATAGGGGGCCTCTCCTACGAGCAGTACTTC	CASSIGGLSYEQYF
TRBD2	once	TRBV19	TRBJ2-1	TGTGCCAGTACCGAGCGGGGGGCCTACAATGAGCAGTTCTTC	CASTERGAYNEQFF
TRBD2	NA	TRBV27	TRBJ2-5	TGTGCCAGCAGTTTTGCCGGGACTAGCGGGGGAGAGACCCAGTACTTC	CASSFAGTSGGETQYF
TRBD2	NA	TRBV6-1	TRBJ2-7	TGTGCCAGCAGTGACGGACTAGCGGGAGAGGGCTCCTACGAGCAGTACTTC	CASSDGLAGEGSYEQYF
NA	NA	TRBV28	TRBJ2-2	TGTGCCAGCAGTGTCTCAAACGGGTTCGCCGGGGAGCTGTTTTTT	CASSVSNGFAGELFF
TRBD2	NA	TRBV18	TRBJ2-3	TGTGCCAGCTCACCAGGGCTAGCGGGCACAGATACGCAGTATTTT	CASSPGLAGTDTQYF
TRBD2	NA	TRBV13	TRBJ2-1	TGTGCCAGCAGCTTTCCCTCTGCGGGAGGTACAGTCGATGAGCAGTTCTTC	CASSFPSAGGTVDEQFF
TRBD1	once	TRBV5-1	TRBJ2-5	TGCGCCAGCAGCCCCCGGACAGGGGGCAAAGAGACCCAGTACTTC	CASSPRTGGKETQYF
NA	NA	TRBV6-5	TRBJ2-1	TGTGCCAGCAGTTATGGAGGAAGGCAGTTCTTC	CASSYGGRQFF
NA	NA	TRBV4-1	TRBJ2-7	TGCGCCAGCAGCCAAGATCTCGGGGTCGCCGAGCAGTACTTC	CASSQDLGVAEQYF
NA	NA	TRBV7-9	TRBJ1-1	TGTGCCAGCAGCTTGGACAATACAGTGAACACTGAAGCTTTCTTT	CASSLDNTVNTEAFF
TRBD1	NA	TRBV30	TRBJ1-1	TGTGCCTGGAGGACCGGGACAGCGGAAGCTTTCTTT	CAWRTGTAEAFF
TRBD2	once	TRBV4-2	TRBJ2-1	TGTGCCAGCAGTATGGGGACTAGCGGTAACAATGAGCAGTTCTTC	CASSMGTSGNNEQFF
NA	NA	TRBV2	TRBJ2-4	TGTGCCAGCAGGGCAGATCGTGACATTCAGTACTTC	CASRADRDIQYF
NA	NA	TRBV18	TRBJ2-1	TGTGCCAGCTCACCATTAGGGGCCTCGTTCAATGAGCAGTTCTTC	CASSPLGASFNEQFF
TRBD2	once	TRBV10-2	TRBJ2-7	TGCGCCAGCAGTGTGTTAGCGGGAGGGGGCGAGCAGTACTTC	CASSVLAGGGEQYF
NA	NA	TRBV6-5	TRBJ2-5	TGTGCCAGCAGTTACTTAGAGGGGGTCCAAGAGACCCAGTACTTC	CASSYLEGVQETQYF
TRBD1	NA	TRBV6-5	TRBJ1-1	TGTGCCAGCACCCAAACGGGACAGGGGCGCGCTGAAGCTTTCTTT	CASTQTGQGRAEAFF
NA	NA	TRBV4-2	TRBJ2-2	TGTGCCTCTAAGGGCCCAAGCGGTGGGTCCGGGGAGCTGTTTTTT	CASKGPSGGSGELFF
NA	NA	TRBV7-9	TRBJ2-7	TGTGCCAGCCAAAATAAGGGGACTGCGCCCTACGAGCAGTACTTC	CASQNKGTAPYEQYF
NA	NA	TRBV28	TRBJ1-5	TGTGCCAGCAGTCTCACAGGGAGGGGACAGCCCCAGCATTTT	CASSLTGRGQPQHF
TRBD1	NA	TRBV30	TRBJ1-5	TGTGCCTGGGGGGGACAGGGGAGGGAGCCCCAGCATTTT	CAWGGQGREPQHF
NA	NA	TRBV9	TRBJ2-1	TGTGCCAGCAGCGTAGGTGGGTCCGGGATGAGCTACAATGAGCAGTTCTTC	CASSVGGSGMSYNEQFF
NA	NA	TRBV7-9	TRBJ1-2	TGTGCCAGCAGCTTGCAGGGGCAGAACTATGGCTACACCTTC	CASSLQGQNYGYTF